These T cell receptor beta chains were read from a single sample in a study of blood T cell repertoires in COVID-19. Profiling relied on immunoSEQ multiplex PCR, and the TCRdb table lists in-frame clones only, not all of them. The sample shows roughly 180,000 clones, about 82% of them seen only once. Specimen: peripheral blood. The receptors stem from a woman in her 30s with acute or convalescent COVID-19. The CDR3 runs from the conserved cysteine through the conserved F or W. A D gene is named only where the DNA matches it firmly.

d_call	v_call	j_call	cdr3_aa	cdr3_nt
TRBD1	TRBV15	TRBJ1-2	CATSRGGQERNRYGYTF	TGTGCCACCAGCAGAGGTGGACAGGAAAGAAATAGATATGGCTACACCTTC
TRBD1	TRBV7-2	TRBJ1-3	CASSKVQPGQGLRNTIYF	TGTGCCAGCAGCAAAGTACAGCCGGGACAGGGACTCAGAAACACCATATATTTT
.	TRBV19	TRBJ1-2	CASRDYEGYTF	TGTGCCAGTAGGGACTATGAGGGCTACACCTTC
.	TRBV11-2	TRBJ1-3	CASSLGGAGNTIYF	TGTGCCAGCAGCTTAGGGGGGGCTGGAAACACCATATATTTT
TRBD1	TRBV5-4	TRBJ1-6	CASSLVAGGNSPLHF	TGTGCCAGCAGCTTGGTTGCAGGGGGAAATTCACCCCTCCACTTT
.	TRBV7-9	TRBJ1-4	CASSPIGGNEKLFF	TGTGCCAGCAGCCCGATTGGGGGGAATGAAAAACTGTTTTTT
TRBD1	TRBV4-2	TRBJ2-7	CASSPFGQGSEQYF	TGTGCCAGCAGCCCTTTCGGACAGGGGAGCGAGCAGTACTTC
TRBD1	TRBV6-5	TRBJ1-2	CASRPGQGASGYTF	TGTGCCAGCAGACCTGGACAGGGGGCGAGTGGCTACACCTTC
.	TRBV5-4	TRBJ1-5	CASSFSVGGPQHF	TGTGCCAGCAGCTTTAGCGTCGGGGGGCCCCAGCATTTT
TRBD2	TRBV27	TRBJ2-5	CASSLLAGVGETQYF	TGTGCCAGCAGTTTACTCGCGGGAGTAGGAGAGACCCAGTACTTC
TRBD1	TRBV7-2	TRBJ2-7	CASSSSGTDYEQYF	TGTGCCAGCAGCTCCTCCGGGACAGACTACGAGCAGTACTTC
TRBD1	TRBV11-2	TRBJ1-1	CASSFDRGDEAFF	TGTGCCAGCAGCTTTGACAGGGGGGATGAAGCTTTCTTT
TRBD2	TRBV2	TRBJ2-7	CASSESVSGSSYEQYF	TGTGCCAGCAGTGAAAGTGTAAGCGGGAGCTCCTACGAGCAGTACTTC
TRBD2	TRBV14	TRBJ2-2	CASSQLAGSGELFF	TGTGCCAGCAGCCAGCTAGCGGGATCCGGGGAGCTGTTTTTT
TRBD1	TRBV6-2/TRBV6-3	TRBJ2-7	CASSSRDRAYEQYF	TGTGCCAGCAGTTCACGGGACAGGGCCTACGAGCAGTACTTC
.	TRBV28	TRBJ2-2	CASSFPVSGVRTGELFF	TGTGCCAGCAGTTTCCCTGTCTCGGGAGTAAGAACCGGGGAGCTGTTTTTT
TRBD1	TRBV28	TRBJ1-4	CASRQGAPGEKLFF	TGTGCCAGCAGGCAGGGGGCTCCGGGTGAAAAACTGTTTTTT
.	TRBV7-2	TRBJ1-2	CASSLTRVAGYTF	TGTGCCAGCAGCTTAACCAGGGTGGCTGGCTACACCTTC
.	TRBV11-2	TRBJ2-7	CASSPGLLDQGGYRYEQYF	TGTGCCAGCAGCCCGGGGTTGTTGGATCAAGGAGGCTACCGCTACGAGCAGTACTTC
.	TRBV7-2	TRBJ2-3	CASSLILLSTDTQYF	TGTGCCAGCAGCTTAATCCTACTAAGCACAGATACGCAGTATTTT
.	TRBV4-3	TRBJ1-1	CASSQDLASGAFF	TGCGCCAGCAGCCAAGATCTCGCCTCCGGAGCTTTCTTT